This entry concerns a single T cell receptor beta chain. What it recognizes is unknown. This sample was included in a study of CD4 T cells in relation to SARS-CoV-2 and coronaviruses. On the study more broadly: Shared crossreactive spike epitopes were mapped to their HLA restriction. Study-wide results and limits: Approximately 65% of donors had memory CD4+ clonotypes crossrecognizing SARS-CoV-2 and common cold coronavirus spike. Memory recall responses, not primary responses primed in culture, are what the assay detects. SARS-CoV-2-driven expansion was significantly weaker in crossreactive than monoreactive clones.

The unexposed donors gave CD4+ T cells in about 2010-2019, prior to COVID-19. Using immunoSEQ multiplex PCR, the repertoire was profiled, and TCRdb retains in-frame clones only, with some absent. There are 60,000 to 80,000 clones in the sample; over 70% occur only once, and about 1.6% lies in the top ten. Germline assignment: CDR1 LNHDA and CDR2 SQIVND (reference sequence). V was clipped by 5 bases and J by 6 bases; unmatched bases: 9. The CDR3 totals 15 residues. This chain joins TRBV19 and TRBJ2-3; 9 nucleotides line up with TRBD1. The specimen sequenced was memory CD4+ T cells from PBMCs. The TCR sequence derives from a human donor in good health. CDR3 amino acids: CASSPTQGAWDTQYF. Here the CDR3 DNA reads TGTGCCAGTAGTCCGACACAGGGGGCGTGGGATACGCAGTATTTT. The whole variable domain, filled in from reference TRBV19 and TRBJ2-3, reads DGGITQSPKYLFRKEGQNVTLSCEQNLNHDAMYWYRQDPGQGLRLIYYSQIVNDFQKGDIAEGYSVSREKKESFPLTVTSAQKNPTAFYLCASSPTQGAWDTQYFGPGTRLTVL.